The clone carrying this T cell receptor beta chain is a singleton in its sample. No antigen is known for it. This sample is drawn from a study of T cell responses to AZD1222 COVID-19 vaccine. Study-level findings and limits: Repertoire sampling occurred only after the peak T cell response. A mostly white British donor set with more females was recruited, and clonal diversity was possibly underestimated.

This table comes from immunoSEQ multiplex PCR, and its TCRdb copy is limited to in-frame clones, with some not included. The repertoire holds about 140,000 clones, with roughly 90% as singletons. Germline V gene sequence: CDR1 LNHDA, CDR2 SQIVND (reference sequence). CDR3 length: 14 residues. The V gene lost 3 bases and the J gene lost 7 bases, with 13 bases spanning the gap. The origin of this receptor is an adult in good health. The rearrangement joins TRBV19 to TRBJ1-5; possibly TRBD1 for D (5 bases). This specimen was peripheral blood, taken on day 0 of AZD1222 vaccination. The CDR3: CASSMGGAWQPQHF. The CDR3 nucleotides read TGTGCCAGTAGTATGGGAGGGGCTTGGCAGCCCCAGCATTTT.